The clone carrying this TCR beta chain was observed at least ten times. The sample belongs to a study of T cell repertoires in cytomegalovirus infection. TCRdb ran MiXCR on the reads and lists one entry per CDR3 protein. The sample carries 450,000 to 550,000 distinct CDR3 sequences, more than 15% recorded once. Trimming took 5 bases from V and 7 from J, leaving 11 bases between them. This CDR3 is 12 amino acids long. V and J are TRBV12-3 or TRBV12-4 and TRBJ1-2; tentative D call: TRBD1 (5 bases). Material: CD8+ T cells from PBMCs. The sequence derives from a human donor in good health (CMV status not recorded). Some clones in this sample may be carry-over from other donors' samples. The CDR3, as DNA: TGTGCCAGCAGTACACGCGGGGGTGGCTACACCTTC. Translated: CASSTRGGGYTF.